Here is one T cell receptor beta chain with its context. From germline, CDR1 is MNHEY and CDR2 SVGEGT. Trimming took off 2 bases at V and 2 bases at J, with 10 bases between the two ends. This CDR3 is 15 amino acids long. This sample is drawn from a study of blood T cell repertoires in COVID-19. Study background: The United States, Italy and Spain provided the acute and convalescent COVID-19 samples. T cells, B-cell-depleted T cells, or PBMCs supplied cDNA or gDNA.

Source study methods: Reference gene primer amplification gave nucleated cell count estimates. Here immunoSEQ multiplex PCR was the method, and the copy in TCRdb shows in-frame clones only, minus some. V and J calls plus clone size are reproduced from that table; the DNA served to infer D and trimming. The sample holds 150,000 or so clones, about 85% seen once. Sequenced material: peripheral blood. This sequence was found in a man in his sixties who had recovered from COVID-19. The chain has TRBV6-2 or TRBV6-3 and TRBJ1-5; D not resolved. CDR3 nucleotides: TGTGCCAGCAGTTACGGGTCCGAGGGCAATCAGCCCCAGCATTTT. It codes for CASSYGSEGNQPQHF.